The clone carrying this T cell receptor beta chain was recorded only once. What it binds is unknown. The sample is drawn from a study of T cells after posttransplantation cyclophosphamide. Study results and limitations: TRB clonality was highly associated with recipient CMV seropositivity and reactivation.

Here immunoSEQ multiplex PCR was the method, and the copy in TCRdb shows in-frame clones only, minus some. The sample has about 21,000 clones, about 86% seen once; the top ten hold 2% to 2.5%. Methotrexate plus calcineurin inhibitor accompanied controls' myeloablative marrow transplants; sampling was 1 year later. V lost 5 bases to trimming and J lost 2 bases; unmatched junction nucleotides: 5. The germline CDR1 and CDR2 sequences are SGHRS and YFSETQ. The CDR3 length is 15 residues. The rearrangement links TRBV5-1 to TRBJ2-1, with 9 bases identical to TRBD2. This sample comprised PBMCs, obtained about 400 days after allogeneic stem cell transplant with calcineurin inhibitor and methotrexate. This TCR derives from a female patient in her 30s who received an allogeneic stem cell transplant from an unrelated donor, was CMV-positive, and had acute and chronic GVHD. Some T cells could come from the graft donor. DNA for the CDR3: TGCGCCAGCAGACGGGTAGCGGGGGCCTACAATGAGCAGTTCTTC. It is translated as CASRRVAGAYNEQFF.